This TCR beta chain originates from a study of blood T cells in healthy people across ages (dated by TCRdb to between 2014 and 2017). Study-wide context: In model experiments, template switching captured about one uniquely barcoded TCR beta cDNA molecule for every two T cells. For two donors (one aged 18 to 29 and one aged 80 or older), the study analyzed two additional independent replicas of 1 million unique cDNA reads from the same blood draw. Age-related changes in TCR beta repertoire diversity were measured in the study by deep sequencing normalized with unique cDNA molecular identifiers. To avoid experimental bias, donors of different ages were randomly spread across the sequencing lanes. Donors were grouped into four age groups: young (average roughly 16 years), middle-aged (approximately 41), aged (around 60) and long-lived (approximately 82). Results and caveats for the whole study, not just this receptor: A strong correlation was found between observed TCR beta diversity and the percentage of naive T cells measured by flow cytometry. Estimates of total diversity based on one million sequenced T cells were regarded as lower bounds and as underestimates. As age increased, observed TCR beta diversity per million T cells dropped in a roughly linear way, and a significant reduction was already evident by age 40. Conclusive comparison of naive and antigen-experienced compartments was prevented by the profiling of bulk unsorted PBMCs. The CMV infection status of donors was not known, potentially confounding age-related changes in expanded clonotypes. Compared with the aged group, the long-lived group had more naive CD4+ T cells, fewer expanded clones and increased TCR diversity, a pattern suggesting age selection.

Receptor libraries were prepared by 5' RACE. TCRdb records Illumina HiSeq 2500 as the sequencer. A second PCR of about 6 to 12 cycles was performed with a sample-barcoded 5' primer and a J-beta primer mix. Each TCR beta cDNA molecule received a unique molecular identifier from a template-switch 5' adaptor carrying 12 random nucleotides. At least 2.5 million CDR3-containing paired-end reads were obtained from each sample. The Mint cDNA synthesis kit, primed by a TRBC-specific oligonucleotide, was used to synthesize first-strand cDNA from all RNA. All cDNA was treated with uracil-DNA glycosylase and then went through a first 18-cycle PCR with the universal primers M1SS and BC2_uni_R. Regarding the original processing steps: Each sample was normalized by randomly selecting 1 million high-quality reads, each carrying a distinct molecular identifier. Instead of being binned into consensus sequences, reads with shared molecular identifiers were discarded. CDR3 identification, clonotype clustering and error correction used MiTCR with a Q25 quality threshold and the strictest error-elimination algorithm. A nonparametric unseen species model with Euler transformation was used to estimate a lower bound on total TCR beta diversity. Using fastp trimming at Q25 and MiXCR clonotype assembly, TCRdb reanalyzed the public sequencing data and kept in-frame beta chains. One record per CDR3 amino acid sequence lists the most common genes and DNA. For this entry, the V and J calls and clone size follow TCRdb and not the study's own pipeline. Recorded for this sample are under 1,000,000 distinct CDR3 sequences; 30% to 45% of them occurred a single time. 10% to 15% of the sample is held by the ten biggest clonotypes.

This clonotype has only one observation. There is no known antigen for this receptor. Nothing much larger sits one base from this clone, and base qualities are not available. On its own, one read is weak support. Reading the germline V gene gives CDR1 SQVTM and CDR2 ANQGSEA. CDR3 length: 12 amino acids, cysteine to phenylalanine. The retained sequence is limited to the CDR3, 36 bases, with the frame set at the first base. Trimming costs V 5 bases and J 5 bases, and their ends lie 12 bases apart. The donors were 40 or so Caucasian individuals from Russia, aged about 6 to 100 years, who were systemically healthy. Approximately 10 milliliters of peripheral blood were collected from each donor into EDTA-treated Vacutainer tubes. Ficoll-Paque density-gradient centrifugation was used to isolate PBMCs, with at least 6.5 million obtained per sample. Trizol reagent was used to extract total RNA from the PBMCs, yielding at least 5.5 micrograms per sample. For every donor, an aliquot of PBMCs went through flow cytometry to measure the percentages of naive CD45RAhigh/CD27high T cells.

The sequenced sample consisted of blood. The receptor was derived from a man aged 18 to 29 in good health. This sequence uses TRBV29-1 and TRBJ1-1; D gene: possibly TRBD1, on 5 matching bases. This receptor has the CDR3 CSVLKGDTEAFF. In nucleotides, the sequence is TGCAGCGTTTTAAAAGGGGATACTGAAGCTTTCTTT.